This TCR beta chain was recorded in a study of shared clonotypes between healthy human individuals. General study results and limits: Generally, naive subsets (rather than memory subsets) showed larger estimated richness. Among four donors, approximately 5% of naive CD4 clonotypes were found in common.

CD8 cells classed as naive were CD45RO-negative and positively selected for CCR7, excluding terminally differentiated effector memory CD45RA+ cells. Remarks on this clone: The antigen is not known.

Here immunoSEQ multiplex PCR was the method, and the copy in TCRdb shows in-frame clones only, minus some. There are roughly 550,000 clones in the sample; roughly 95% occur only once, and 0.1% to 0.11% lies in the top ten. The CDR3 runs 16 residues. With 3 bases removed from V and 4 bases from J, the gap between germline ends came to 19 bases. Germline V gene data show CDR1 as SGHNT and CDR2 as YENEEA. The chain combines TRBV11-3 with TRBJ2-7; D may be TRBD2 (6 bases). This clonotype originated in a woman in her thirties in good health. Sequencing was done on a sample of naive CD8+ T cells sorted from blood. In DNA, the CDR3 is TGTGCCAGCAGCTTCGGGCCTAGCGAAGTCGGATACGAGCAGTACTTC. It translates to CASSFGPSEVGYEQYF.